This T cell receptor beta chain was sequenced in a study of blood T cell repertoires in COVID-19. Only a few counts were recorded for this clone. The CDR3 contains 15 residues. Germline CDR1 reads ENHRY; CDR2 reads SYGVKD. V lost 8 bases and J 3 bases, leaving 17 bases between the germline ends. Participants reported their clinical history, and cohort assignment relied on those reports. In the authors' methods: The authors estimated nucleated cell counts from reference gene primer amplification. Generated by immunoSEQ multiplex PCR, the TCRdb table keeps only in-frame clones and is missing some. D and trimming were read from the DNA, whereas the V and J calls and clone size are those reported in that table. The sample includes some 100,000 clones, 65% to 90% seen only once; the top ten take under 3.5%.

The origin of this receptor is a woman aged 45-60 years who had recovered from COVID-19. Sequencing was performed on PBMCs or T cells enriched from blood (not recorded which). The V gene is TRBV10-3, the J gene TRBJ2-1, with D possibly matching TRBD2 (7 bases). For the CDR3, the DNA is TGTGCCATCTGGGGGGGCGAGACAGGCTACAATGAGCAGTTCTTC. Amino acids: CAIWGGETGYNEQFF.